What follows are 16 T cell receptor beta chains derived from one specimen sequenced in a study of a mutant IDH1 vaccine in newly diagnosed glioma. Some clones are missing from TCRdb's copy, which holds only in-frame ones; the method was immunoSEQ multiplex PCR. In the table there are about 52,000 clones, about three quarters of which are singletons. Antigen specificity for these receptors is unknown. Time point: week 47, end of study. Doses of 300 ug of mutant IDH1 20-mer peptide were given with topical imiquimod. Sample: PBMCs, taken from a glioma patient whose treatment included an IDH1 peptide vaccine. Source of these receptors: a middle-aged woman with glioma. Some clones in this sample may be carry-over from other donors' samples.

J is TRBJ2-7 and V is TRBV6-5; weak D call: TRBD2 (6 bases). Between the trimmed V and J ends, which lost 4 bases and 5 bases, there was a span of 9 bases. The CDR3 covers 12 residues. CDR1 is MNHEY and CDR2 is SVGAGI in the germline V gene. The CDR3 protein is CASSSGGNEQYF. For the CDR3, the DNA is TGTGCCAGCAGTTCTGGGGGGAACGAGCAGTACTTC.

The chain employs TRBV19 and TRBJ2-5, with 8 bases aligning to TRBD2. The CDR3 spans 14 residues. Per the germline V gene, CDR1 is LNHDA and CDR2 is SQIVND (reference sequence). J lost 10 bases, V lost 5 bases, and 12 bases had no gene match. CDR3 nucleotide sequence: TGTGCCAGTAGTGCCTTGTTGACTAGCGTGGGCCAGTACTTC. Encoded protein: CASSALLTSVGQYF.

This chain uses TRBV2 with TRBJ1-1, with D perhaps TRBD1 (5 bases). In germline, CDR1 is SNHLY, CDR2 FYNNEI. This CDR3 comprises 14 residues. V lost 2 bases and J 1 base, leaving 8 bases between the germline ends. The CDR3 coding sequence is TGTGCCAGCAGTGAATGGGGGAAGAACACTGAAGCTTTCTTT. Amino acids: CASSEWGKNTEAFF.

The chain carries TRBV7-9 and TRBJ1-2, with D hard to call. This CDR3 is 14 amino acids long. Germline loops: CDR1 SEHNR, CDR2 FQNEAQ (reference sequence). Trimming cost V 5 bases and J 8 bases, with 18 bases left between them. The DNA of the CDR3 is TGTGCCAGCAGCCTGGACCCAACACTTCAGGGCTACACCTTC. Translation: CASSLDPTLQGYTF.

The V call is TRBV9, the J call TRBJ2-7; 7 nucleotides align to TRBD1. V lost 0 bases, J lost 4 bases, and 7 bases stayed unmatched. Germline CDR1 SGDLS, CDR2 YYNGEE. CDR3 size: 15 residues. The CDR3 loop reads CASSVETGTGYEQYF. DNA of the CDR3: TGTGCCAGCAGCGTAGAGACAGGGACGGGGTACGAGCAGTACTTC.

V usage is TRBV9 and J usage is TRBJ1-1; D remains ambiguous. V lost 0 bases to trimming and J lost 3 bases, with 3 bases between them. The germline V gene encodes CDR1 SGDLS and CDR2 YYNGEE. The CDR3 contains 12 residues. The CDR3 DNA is TGTGCCAGCAGCGTAGGGGACACTGAAGCTTTCTTT. This codes for CASSVGDTEAFF.

The CDR3 sequence is CASSVAGTDEKLFF. The CDR3 nucleotides are TGTGCCAGCAGCGTAGCGGGGACAGATGAAAAACTGTTTTTT. The V and J genes are TRBV9 and TRBJ1-4, with 7 nucleotides matching TRBD1. Germline CDR1 is SGDLS and CDR2 is YYNGEE. The V gene end was trimmed by 0 bases and the J gene end by 6 bases; junction bases not matched to a gene: 2. This CDR3 has 14 residues.

The chain recombines TRBV6-6 with TRBJ2-1; 9 bases agree with TRBD1. The CDR3 has 14 amino acids. Germline CDR1 is MNHNY and CDR2 is SVGAGI (reference sequence). V lost 2 bases, J lost 9 bases, and 5 bases stayed unmatched. The CDR3 sequence: CASSYEQGAGEQFF. As DNA, the CDR3 is TGTGCCAGCAGTTACGAACAGGGGGCCGGTGAGCAGTTCTTC.

The gene calls are TRBV5-4 and TRBJ1-2, with TRBD1 matching over 7 bases. The CDR3 is made up of 15 amino acids. The V segment lost 4 bases and the J segment 3 bases; nucleotides outside the gene matches: 9. Germline lookup yields CDR1 SGHNT and CDR2 YYREEE (reference sequence). DNA for the CDR3: TGTGCCAGCAGCCCCGGGACAGTTCGATACTATGGCTACACCTTC. Its translation is CASSPGTVRYYGYTF.

In its sample, this clone was seen a few times. This chain links TRBV19 with TRBJ1-2; D remains unclear. Germline V CDR1 and CDR2: LNHDA, SQIVND (reference sequence). Trimming stripped 3 bases from V and 3 bases from J, with 11 bases between. The CDR3 has 14 amino acids. The CDR3 loop is CASSIMARDYGYTF. The CDR3 DNA follows: TGTGCCAGTAGTATCATGGCTAGAGACTATGGCTACACCTTC.

The V and J genes are TRBV15 and TRBJ1-1, with 7 bases identical to TRBD1. The V segment lost 3 bases and the J segment 0 bases; nucleotides outside the gene matches: 7. The CDR3 extends over 16 amino acids. Germline V CDR1 and CDR2: LNHNV, YYDKDF (reference sequence). CDR3 nucleotides: TGTGCCACCAGCAGTGAATACAGGGGCGTGAACACTGAAGCTTTCTTT. This translates into CATSSEYRGVNTEAFF. The full variable domain, rest sourced from reference TRBV15 and TRBJ1-1, is DAMVIQNPRYQVTQFGKPVTLSCSQTLNHNVMYWYQQKSSQAPKLLFHYYDKDFNNEADTPDNFQSRRPNTSFCFLDIRSPGLGDTAMYLCATSSEYRGVNTEAFFGQGTRLTVV.

This rearrangement joins TRBV15 to TRBJ2-7; 8 nucleotides agree with TRBD1. V lost 1 base to trimming and J lost 7 bases; unmatched junction nucleotides: 12. Germline CDR1 reads LNHNV; CDR2 reads YYDKDF (reference sequence). The CDR3 is made up of 16 amino acids. CDR3 sequence reads: CATSRAVGTGLSEQYF. The CDR3 coding sequence is TGTGCCACCAGCAGAGCGGTGGGGACAGGCCTGTCGGAGCAGTACTTC.

This clone was recorded a few times. The V call is TRBV15, the J call TRBJ2-1; 7 bases are shared with TRBD1. This CDR3 has 14 residues. Trimming removed 4 bases from V and 7 bases from J; junction bases left unmatched: 7. CDR1 LNHNV and CDR2 YYDKDF come from the germline V gene (reference sequence). The CDR3 coding sequence is TGTGCCACCAGCACGAGGGGGCCTGGGAATGAGCAGTTCTTC. Translated: CATSTRGPGNEQFF.

This chain links TRBV6-4 with TRBJ1-2, with D possibly TRBD1 on 5 matching bases. The germline V gene encodes CDR1 MRHNA and CDR2 SNTAGT. The ends were cut back, 3 bases at V and 8 bases at J, with 22 bases in the middle. The CDR3 sequence is 16 residues long. The CDR3 region is CASSDSFTGAPQGYTF. The CDR3 DNA reads as TGTGCCAGCAGTGATTCGTTTACCGGGGCACCTCAGGGCTACACCTTC.

This chain connects TRBV5-4 to TRBJ2-3, with 7 bases lining up with TRBD1. The CDR3 consists of 16 residues. Germline V gives CDR1 SGHNT, CDR2 YYREEE (reference sequence). Trimming removed 2 bases from V and 0 bases from J; junction bases left unmatched: 6. Written as DNA, the CDR3 is TGTGCCAGCAGCTTAGACAGGGTCTCTAGCACAGATACGCAGTATTTT. Residues: CASSLDRVSSTDTQYF.

The J gene is TRBJ1-1, the V gene TRBV19; 11 bases line up with TRBD1. The CDR3 consists of 16 residues. Looked up from germline, CDR1 is LNHDA and CDR2 is SQIVND (reference sequence). V dropped 8 bases and J dropped 5; count of bases not matched to a gene: 13. The CDR3 nucleotides are TGTGCCAGTGGACCCGGGACAGGGGGTAGAGGAACTGAAGCTTTCTTT. Amino acid sequence: CASGPGTGGRGTEAFF.